These T cell receptor beta chains were read from a single sample in a study of shared clonotypes between healthy human individuals. TCRdb's copy holds only in-frame clones and misses some; the assay was immunoSEQ multiplex PCR. The data show about half a million clones, around 79% seen once. Material: PBMCs. The receptors originated from a woman in her thirties or forties in good health. Some clones in this sample may be carry-over from other donors' samples. Both conserved end residues are part of each CDR3. The D gene is left open where the match is weak. Clone sizes are given selectively: once, few, many, or a class where the clone is expanded.

d_call,j_call,clone_size,v_call,cdr3_aa,cdr3_nt
NA,TRBJ1-3,NA,TRBV7-9,CASSSQGGEGNTIYF,TGTGCCAGCAGTTCACAGGGCGGCGAAGGAAACACCATATATTTT
TRBD2,TRBJ2-5,NA,TRBV18,CASSPEILAGGNQETQYF,TGTGCCAGCTCACCAGAAATACTAGCGGGAGGCAACCAAGAGACCCAGTACTTC
NA,TRBJ2-1,NA,TRBV5-4,CASSFGIPNEQFF,TGTGCCAGCAGTTTTGGGATCCCCAATGAGCAGTTCTTC
NA,TRBJ1-2,NA,TRBV10-2,CASGLTNNNYGYTF,TGCGCCAGCGGGCTAACGAATAATAACTATGGCTACACCTTC
TRBD2,TRBJ2-7,NA,TRBV28,CASSPGTSRYYEQYF,TGTGCCAGCAGTCCCGGGACTAGCCGATACTACGAGCAGTACTTC
NA,TRBJ2-7,NA,TRBV28,CASRRVLGAYEQYF,TGTGCCAGCAGACGCGTTCTAGGGGCCTACGAGCAGTACTTC
TRBD2,TRBJ2-1,NA,TRBV7-6,CASSLTSGAWNEQFF,TGTGCCAGCAGTTTGACTAGCGGTGCCTGGAATGAGCAGTTCTTC
NA,TRBJ1-1,NA,TRBV30,CAWKGHMNTEAFF,TGTGCCTGGAAGGGGCACATGAACACTGAAGCTTTCTTT
TRBD1,TRBJ1-2,NA,TRBV28,CVTRSHAGQGGGYGYTF,TGTGTTACGCGCTCACACGCCGGGCAGGGGGGAGGCTATGGCTACACCTTC
NA,TRBJ1-5,NA,TRBV6-6,CASSYTTESQPQHF,TGTGCCAGCAGTTATACGACGGAGAGTCAGCCCCAGCATTTT
NA,TRBJ1-4,NA,TRBV15,CATSRDRVANEKLFF,TGTGCCACCAGCAGAGACAGGGTGGCTAATGAAAAACTGTTTTTT
TRBD1,TRBJ1-2,NA,TRBV6-1,CASSQTGVDGYTF,TGTGCCAGCAGTCAGACAGGGGTGGATGGCTACACCTTC
TRBD1,TRBJ2-1,NA,TRBV5-1,CASSLFAFGQANFNEQFF,TGCGCCAGCAGCTTGTTCGCTTTCGGACAGGCAAATTTCAATGAGCAGTTCTTC
NA,TRBJ1-1,NA,TRBV14,CASSLWINGDTEAFF,TGTGCCAGCAGCCTCTGGATCAACGGGGACACTGAAGCTTTCTTT
NA,TRBJ1-1,few,TRBV6-1,CASSGQENTEAFF,TGTGCCAGCAGTGGACAAGAGAACACTGAAGCTTTCTTT
NA,TRBJ1-1,many,TRBV19,CASSIPGVNTEAFF,TGTGCCAGTAGTATCCCAGGAGTGAACACTGAAGCTTTCTTT
NA,TRBJ2-1,NA,TRBV4-2,CASSQEGSGSYNEQFF,TGTGCCAGCAGCCAAGAGGGTTCCGGCTCCTACAATGAGCAGTTCTTC
TRBD2,TRBJ2-4,NA,TRBV19,CASSGLAGVAKNIQYF,TGTGCCAGTAGCGGACTAGCGGGAGTAGCCAAAAACATTCAGTACTTC
NA,TRBJ2-7,NA,TRBV5-1,CASSRSPFLSYEQYF,TGCGCCAGCAGCCGGAGCCCATTCTTGTCCTACGAGCAGTACTTC
NA,TRBJ2-7,NA,TRBV6-5,CASSYGSGAYEQYF,TGTGCCAGCAGTTATGGCTCGGGTGCCTACGAGCAGTACTTC
NA,TRBJ2-2,NA,TRBV27,CASSLWGVGDTGELFF,TGTGCCAGCAGTTTATGGGGGGTCGGGGACACCGGGGAGCTGTTTTTT
NA,TRBJ2-7,NA,TRBV18,CASSPLTSRRYEQYF,TGTGCCAGCTCACCCCTTACTAGCAGACGGTACGAGCAGTACTTC
TRBD1,TRBJ2-1,NA,TRBV10-3,CAINLKPGQEPRLYNEQFF,TGTGCCATCAACCTAAAACCGGGACAGGAACCTCGCCTCTACAATGAGCAGTTCTTC
NA,TRBJ2-7,NA,TRBV19,CASTGEHYEQYF,TGTGCCAGTACAGGGGAACACTACGAGCAGTACTTC
NA,TRBJ1-2,NA,TRBV6-4,CASSASVDVGYDGYTF,TGTGCCAGCAGTGCCTCGGTAGATGTCGGGTATGATGGCTACACCTTC